Presented here are 28 T cell receptor beta chains from one specimen sequenced in a study of blood T cells in healthy people across ages. Combining a sample-barcoded 5' primer with a J-beta primer mix, a second PCR ran for 7 to 11 cycles. TCRdb reprocessed the 5' RACE reads with MiXCR, giving one entry per CDR3 protein. The data hold about 1,500,000 distinct CDR3 sequences, with roughly 30% observed a single time. Input material: blood. These TCRs come from a woman aged 25 to 45 in good health.

J is TRBJ2-7 and V is TRBV12-3 or TRBV12-4, with D possibly called TRBD1 or TRBD2 (5 bases each). Near its end, the DNA agrees better with TRBJ2-5, so the J call may be wrong. CDR3 length equals 14 residues. In DNA, the CDR3 is TGTGCCAGCTCCCCCCACGCAGGGACAGAGACCCAGTACTTC. Protein product: CASSPHAGTETQYF.

To note about this clonotype: A read error may be the cause here, since a much bigger clone is one base away. This chain joins TRBV29-1 and TRBJ2-1, with D possibly called TRBD1 or TRBD2 (5 bases each). This CDR3 contains 13 residues. The germline V gene encodes CDR1 SQVTM and CDR2 ANQGSEA. V was pared by 1 base and J by 13 bases, with 17 bases between. DNA of the CDR3: TGCAGCGTTGAAGGCGGGCAGGGAGTCTATCAGTTCTTC. It is translated as CSVEGGQGVYQFF.

The chain is built from TRBV6-5 and TRBJ2-7; D may be TRBD1 (6 bases). V was shortened by 9 bases and J by 7 bases, with 13 bases between the two germline ends. The germline gives CDR1 MNHEY, CDR2 SVGAGI. CDR3 length equals 11 residues. CDR3 sequence reads: CASMKGHEQYF. The CDR3 DNA reads as TGTGCCAGTATGAAGGGACATGAGCAGTACTTC.

The chain employs TRBV18 and TRBJ1-2, with a possible D match to TRBD1 (5 bases). This CDR3 is 15 amino acids long. V dropped 4 bases and J dropped 6 bases, with 18 bases sitting between them. Germline CDR1 and CDR2: KGHSH and LQKENI. The CDR3 reads CASSQGPPLNHGYTF. CDR3 DNA: TGTGCCAGCTCACAGGGACCGCCTCTAAACCATGGCTACACCTTC.

This chain joins TRBV11-2 and TRBJ2-7; D unclear. The CDR3 extends over 12 amino acids. Trimming pared 5 bases from V and 6 bases from J, leaving 11 bases between. Germline assignment: CDR1 SGHAT and CDR2 FQNNGV. The CDR3 DNA sequence: TGTGCCAGCAGCCCGACCCTGCCCGAGCAGTACTTC. Encoded protein: CASSPTLPEQYF.

CDR3 bases: TGCAGTGCTAGAGATAACCCTCAAGATACGCAGTATTTT. It translates to CSARDNPQDTQYF. The chain joins TRBV20-1 to TRBJ2-3, with D uncertain. This CDR3 is 13 amino acids long. Per the germline V gene, CDR1 is DFQATT and CDR2 is SNEGSKA (reference sequence). The V end lost 0 bases, the J end lost 5 bases, and 9 bases lay between the germline ends.

This clonotype was detected a few times. V usage is TRBV19 and J usage is TRBJ2-5, with 9 nucleotides matching TRBD1. The CDR3 consists of 16 residues. Germline V gene sequence: CDR1 LNHDA, CDR2 SQIVND (reference sequence). V lost 6 bases to trimming and J lost 5 bases; unmatched junction nucleotides: 13. The CDR3 region has the DNA TGTGCCAGTAGCCGCATTCCGGGACAGGGTCCGGAGACCCAGTACTTC. Residues: CASSRIPGQGPETQYF.

This clonotype has only a few counts. The CDR3 nucleotides are TGTGCCAGTAGTATATCGGGGCCTAGCACAGATACGCAGTATTTT. It specifies CASSISGPSTDTQYF. This chain connects TRBV19 to TRBJ2-3, with D perhaps TRBD1 or TRBD2 (5 bases each). Germline CDR1 LNHDA, CDR2 SQIVND (reference sequence). CDR3 length equals 15 residues. V lost 2 bases to trimming and J lost 0 bases, with 9 bases between them.

In this sample, this clonotype turned up many times. The V and J genes are TRBV5-1 and TRBJ2-5; 8 bases agree with TRBD1. The J segment lost 1 base and the V segment lost 2 bases, leaving 4 bases of the junction unmatched. In germline, CDR1 is SGHRS, CDR2 YFSETQ. CDR3 length equals 15 residues. CDR3 bases: TGCGCCAGCAGCTTCCTCGGACAGGGCCAAGAGACCCAGTACTTC. This gives the protein CASSFLGQGQETQYF.

V gene TRBV7-2 combines with J gene TRBJ2-1; possibly TRBD2 for D (5 bases). Germline V lookup: CDR1 SGHTA, CDR2 FQGNSA. CDR3 size: 16 residues. Trimming cost V 0 bases and J 8 bases, with 17 bases left between them. CDR3 bases: TGTGCCAGCAGCTTAGCGCGGGCCCAACGGAAGTATGAGCAGTTCTTC. Its translation is CASSLARAQRKYEQFF.

This sequence joins TRBV10-3 and TRBJ1-1; no clear D gene. Germline V lookup: CDR1 ENHRY, CDR2 SYGVKD. The CDR3 has 14 residues. Trimming removed 0 bases from V and 0 bases from J, with 5 bases in between. The CDR3 here is CAISESTLNTEAFF. The CDR3 nucleotides are TGTGCCATCAGTGAGTCAACCCTGAACACTGAAGCTTTCTTT.

This clonotype appeared a few times. The chain couples TRBV20-1 to TRBJ1-4; D is ambiguous. Germline-derived CDR1 and CDR2 are DFQATT and SNEGSKA (reference sequence). The CDR3 sequence is 13 residues long. Trimming took off 7 bases at V and 0 bases at J, with 9 bases between the two ends. The CDR3 DNA sequence: TGCAGTGTCGGAGGCGCAACTAATGAAAAACTGTTTTTT. It codes for CSVGGATNEKLFF.

The chain uses TRBV5-1 and TRBJ2-7, with 11 bases fitting TRBD2. Germline V gives CDR1 SGHRS, CDR2 YFSETQ. The CDR3 is 14 residues long. The V segment lost 5 bases and the J segment 3 bases; nucleotides outside the gene matches: 4. The CDR3 coding sequence is TGCGCCAGCAGGGCCGGGACTAGCGGCTACGAGCAGTACTTC. Translation gives CASRAGTSGYEQYF.

This clonotype was counted between two and nine times. V is TRBV12-3 or TRBV12-4 and J is TRBJ2-1, with 9 bases lining up with TRBD2. J lost 4 bases, V lost 3 bases, and 4 bases had no gene match. This CDR3 is 15 amino acids long. This CDR3 reads CASSFLAGRYNEQFF. CDR3 in DNA: TGTGCCAGCAGTTTTCTAGCGGGGCGATACAATGAGCAGTTCTTC.

Ten or more counts support this clonotype. This chain joins TRBV29-1 and TRBJ2-5; D call uncertain. The ends were cut back, 4 bases at V and 0 bases at J, with 6 bases in the middle. In germline, CDR1 is SQVTM, CDR2 ANQGSEA. The CDR3 consists of 12 residues. The CDR3: CSVGIHQETQYF. In nucleotides, the CDR3 is TGCAGCGTTGGAATTCACCAAGAGACCCAGTACTTC.

This clonotype has a handful of counts. As DNA, the CDR3 is TGCAGCGTTATTCCCTCCGAGGAGATGAACACTGAAGCTTTCTTT. Translation: CSVIPSEEMNTEAFF. The chain has TRBV29-1 and TRBJ1-1; D ambiguous. The CDR3 consists of 15 residues. V lost 5 bases, J lost 0 bases, and 16 bases lay in between. CDR1 SQVTM and CDR2 ANQGSEA come from the germline V gene.

This clonotype turned up a few times. The V and J genes are TRBV10-3 and TRBJ1-6; D ambiguous. CDR1 and CDR2 from the germline V gene are ENHRY and SYGVKD. V was trimmed by 4 bases and J by 5 bases, leaving 12 bases between them. The CDR3 loop spans 15 amino acids. CDR3 DNA: TGTGCCATCAGTGTTGAAGGAGGGAATAATTCACCCCTCCACTTT. Translated: CAISVEGGNNSPLHF.

This clonotype was seen a handful of times. The chain carries TRBV25-1 and TRBJ1-2, with D possibly TRBD1 on 6 matching bases. The CDR3 totals 16 residues. Trimming took off 1 base at V and 6 bases at J, with 18 bases between the two ends. CDR1 MGHDK and CDR2 SYGVNS come from the germline V gene. The CDR3 is CASSELEAAGGHGYTF. The CDR3 DNA sequence: TGTGCCAGCAGTGAATTAGAGGCCGCGGGGGGGCATGGCTACACCTTC.

This clonotype was picked up a small number of times. CDR3 coding DNA: TGTGCCAGCCCCAAAGGGGGAGAGCAGTTCTTC. It yields the protein CASPKGGEQFF. This chain joins TRBV21-1 and TRBJ2-1. TRBV21-1 constitutes a pseudogene. This CDR3 region has 11 residues.

As for this clonotype: The conserved phenylalanine or tryptophan is not found at the CDR3 terminus, so this likely reflects a read error. The V gene is TRBV4-3, the J gene TRBJ2-7, with 7 bases matching TRBD1. Germline V lookup: CDR1 LGHNA, CDR2 YSLEER. V lost 1 base to trimming and J lost 5 bases; unmatched junction nucleotides: 5. CDR3 length: 14 residues. CDR3 bases: TGCGCCAGCAGCCAAGGACAGGGCGGCAACGAGCAGTACTTA. Amino acids: CASSQGQGGNEQYL.

The chain is built from TRBV7-2 and TRBJ2-5, with 7 bases fitting TRBD1. This CDR3 has 16 residues. After removal of 4 bases from V and 11 bases from J, the junction contained 19 bases not matched to a gene. Germline CDR1 reads SGHTA; CDR2 reads FQGNSA. CDR3 protein: CASSSNGNRGPYGQYF. The CDR3 DNA sequence: TGTGCCAGCAGCTCCAACGGCAACAGGGGACCCTACGGGCAGTACTTC.

In this sample, this clonotype turned up a few times. The chain combines TRBV28 with TRBJ2-7; perhaps TRBD1 as D (6 bases). The germline V gene has CDR1 MDHEN and CDR2 SYDVKM. CDR3 length: 14 amino acids. V was cut by 7 bases and J by 2 bases, with 15 bases left in between. The CDR3 coding sequence is TGTGCCAGCATGAAAAGGGGGTCGACCTACGAGCAGTACTTC. The encoded protein is CASMKRGSTYEQYF. Full variable domain (remainder filled in from reference TRBV28 and TRBJ2-7): DVKVTQSSRYLVKRTGEKVFLECVQDMDHENMFWYRQDPGLGLRLIYFSYDVKMKEKGDIPEGYSVSREKKERFSLILESASTNQTSMYLCASMKRGSTYEQYFGPGTRLTVT.

The V gene is TRBV7-2, the J gene TRBJ2-7; the match to TRBD2 covers 8 bases. The V segment lost 8 bases and the J segment 3 bases; nucleotides outside the gene matches: 6. Germline CDR1 is SGHTA and CDR2 is FQGNSA. CDR3 size: 13 residues. The CDR3 bases are TGTGCCAGCTTAGGACTAGCCCGCTACGAGCAGTACTTC. Its translation is CASLGLARYEQYF.

To note about this clonotype: The junction shows a germline mismatch at one end, possibly a read error. This chain connects TRBV5-1 to TRBJ1-2; TRBD1 agrees at 9 bases. The CDR3 length is 14 residues. The germline V gene encodes CDR1 SGHRS and CDR2 YFSETQ. CDR3 nucleotide sequence: TGCGCCAGCAGAATAGGGACAGGGATGGTTGGCAACACCTTC. Its translation is CASRIGTGMVGNTF.

The chain uses TRBV6-1 and TRBJ2-1; 10 nucleotides align to TRBD1. The CDR3 runs 16 residues. Trimming at V came to 7 bases and at J to 7 bases, leaving 13 bases not matched to a gene. CDR1 and CDR2 (germline): MNHNS, SASEGT. The CDR3 DNA sequence: TGTGCCAGCACCCAAACCGTGGGACAGGGGTGGAATGAGCAGTTCTTC. Translation gives CASTQTVGQGWNEQFF.

This clonotype was recorded at least ten times. V is TRBV5-1 and J is TRBJ2-5; 8 bases line up with TRBD1. With V trimmed by 6 bases and J by 1 base, 8 bases remained unmatched. The germline gives CDR1 SGHRS, CDR2 YFSETQ. This CDR3 is 15 amino acids long. CDR3 coding DNA: TGCGCCAGCAACTCCCCCCAGGGGGCCCAAGAGACCCAGTACTTC. Amino acids: CASNSPQGAQETQYF.

This clonotype was recorded a few times. The J gene is TRBJ2-3, the V gene TRBV6-4; no clear D. The germline V gene encodes CDR1 MRHNA and CDR2 SNTAGT. CDR3 length: 14 amino acids. Trimming shortened V by 5 bases and J by 1 base, and 10 bases separated the two germline ends. The CDR3 reads CASSPEWGTDTQYF. The CDR3 nucleotides are TGTGCCAGCAGTCCAGAATGGGGCACAGATACGCAGTATTTT.

The V and J genes are TRBV24-1 and TRBJ2-6; no clear D gene. V was shortened by 2 bases and J by 0 bases, with 10 bases between the two germline ends. Germline V gene data show CDR1 as KGHDR and CDR2 as SFDVKD. The CDR3 loop spans 17 amino acids. This CDR3 is CATSDYGSASGANVLTF. CDR3 DNA: TGTGCCACCAGTGATTACGGATCTGCCTCTGGGGCCAACGTCCTGACTTTC.